This section outlines one T cell receptor beta chain sequence together with its context. Deletions cut 5 bases from V and 9 bases from J, with 17 bases between. The CDR3 has 14 residues. CDR1 is SGHTA and CDR2 is FQGTGA in the germline V gene. This specimen belongs to a study of blood T cell repertoires in COVID-19. The overall study: Acute and convalescent COVID-19 samples came from the United States, Italy and Spain.

Produced via immunoSEQ multiplex PCR; TCRdb's table is partial and in-frame only. In the table there are about 130,000 clones, about 80% of which are singletons. All enrollees were about 18 to 100 years old and from approximately 24 US areas. Grouping used clinical history reported by participants in a survey and questionnaire. The source material was PBMCs or T cells enriched from blood (not recorded which). The chain employs TRBV7-3 and TRBJ1-3, with D possibly TRBD1 on 5 matching bases. The TCR originated in a man aged 40-49 years with acute COVID-19. The CDR3 region has the DNA TGTGCCAGCAGCCCCACGGGGGATGTGAGCACCATATATTTT. Translation gives CASSPTGDVSTIYF.